This TCR beta chain was recorded in a study of blood T cell repertoires in COVID-19. Study background: Donors in the United States, Italy and Spain gave samples during acute or convalescent COVID-19. Sample material is recorded as cDNA or gDNA derived from T cells, B-cell-depleted T cells, or PBMCs.

The CDR3 is 15 amino acids. V was shortened by 5 bases and J by 5 bases, with 18 bases between the two germline ends. Germline assignment: CDR1 MNHEY and CDR2 SVGAGI. As originally analysed: Counts of nucleated cells, estimated from reference gene primer amplification, were obtained. Produced via immunoSEQ multiplex PCR; TCRdb's table is partial and in-frame only. That table is the source of V, J and clone size, and D and trimming were worked out from the DNA. Of 150,000 to 200,000 clones listed, under 90% are singletons. The TCR comes from a woman aged 70-85 years with COVID-19, enrolled during active disease. This sequence joins TRBV6-5 and TRBJ1-2; D is uncertain. The specimen was peripheral blood. CDR3 bases: TGTGCCAGCAGTCCCTTTAATGGAGTAAATTATGGCTACACCTTC. Translated, it gives CASSPFNGVNYGYTF.